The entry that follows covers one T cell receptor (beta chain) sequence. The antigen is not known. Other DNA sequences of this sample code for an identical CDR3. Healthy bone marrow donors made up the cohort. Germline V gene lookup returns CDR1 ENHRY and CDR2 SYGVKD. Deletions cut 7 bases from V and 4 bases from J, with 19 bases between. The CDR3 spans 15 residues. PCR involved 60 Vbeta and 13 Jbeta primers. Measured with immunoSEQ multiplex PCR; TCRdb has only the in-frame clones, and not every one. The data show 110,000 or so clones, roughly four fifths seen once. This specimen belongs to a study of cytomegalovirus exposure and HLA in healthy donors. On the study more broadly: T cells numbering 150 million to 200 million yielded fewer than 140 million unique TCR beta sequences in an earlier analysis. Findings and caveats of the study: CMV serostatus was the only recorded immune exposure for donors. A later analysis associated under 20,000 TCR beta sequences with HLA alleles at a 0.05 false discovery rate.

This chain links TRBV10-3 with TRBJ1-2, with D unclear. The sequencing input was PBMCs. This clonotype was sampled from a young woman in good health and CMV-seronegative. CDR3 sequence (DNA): TGTGCCATCAACCCCCTGGGAGGGAAGGCCTATGGCTACACCTTC. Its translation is CAINPLGGKAYGYTF.